These T cell receptor beta chains were read from a single sample in a study of cytomegalovirus exposure and HLA in healthy donors. Sequencing used immunoSEQ multiplex PCR; TCRdb keeps in-frame clones, though not all of them. Altogether 150,000 to 200,000 clones are present, about 65% being singletons, with the ten largest covering approximately 1.5%. Sequenced sample: PBMCs. Receptor source: a girl aged 5-17 years in good health and CMV-seronegative. Each CDR3 is given with its conserved first and last residue. The order of the fields is V gene, clone size, D gene, J gene, CDR3 length, CDR3 DNA, CDR3 protein. A D gene is named only where the DNA matches it firmly. Clone sizes are given selectively: once, few, many, or a class where the clone is expanded.

V: TRBV7-9; size: .; D: .; J: TRBJ1-2; length: 14; DNA: TGTGCCAGCAGCTTAGGGGGCGCTGGCTATGGCTACACCTTC; CDR3: CASSLGGAGYGYTF
V: TRBV29-1; size: once; D: .; J: TRBJ2-7; length: 13; DNA: TGCAGCGCAGGAGGAACCGACGCCTACGAGCAGTACTTC; CDR3: CSAGGTDAYEQYF
V: TRBV6-1; size: .; D: TRBD1; J: TRBJ1-2; length: 15; DNA: TGTGCCAGCAGGGCCCCCGGGACAGGGGCCTATGGCTACACCTTC; CDR3: CASRAPGTGAYGYTF
V: TRBV15; size: .; D: .; J: TRBJ1-3; length: 16; DNA: TGTGCCACCAGCAGAGATCAAGCCACCTCTGGAAACACCATATATTTT; CDR3: CATSRDQATSGNTIYF
V: TRBV9; size: .; D: .; J: TRBJ2-5; length: 13; DNA: TGTGCCAGCAGCGTTAATGGGGGGGAGACCCAGTACTTC; CDR3: CASSVNGGETQYF
V: TRBV29-1; size: .; D: .; J: TRBJ1-4; length: 13; DNA: TGCAGCACGCAGGGAACGCCTAATGAAAAACTGTTTTTT; CDR3: CSTQGTPNEKLFF
V: TRBV6-5; size: .; D: .; J: TRBJ2-7; length: 15; DNA: TGTGCCAGCAGTTACTTCGGACAGAGTTCCTACGAGCAGTACTTC; CDR3: CASSYFGQSSYEQYF
V: TRBV2; size: .; D: .; J: TRBJ1-5; length: 15; DNA: TGTGCCAGCAGTGATACGCGTAGTCCCAATCAGCCCCAGCATTTT; CDR3: CASSDTRSPNQPQHF
V: TRBV15; size: .; D: .; J: TRBJ2-1; length: 13; DNA: TGTGCCACCAGCAGAGTAGGGGACAATGAGCAGTTCTTC; CDR3: CATSRVGDNEQFF
V: TRBV19; size: .; D: TRBD1; J: TRBJ2-7; length: 13; DNA: TGTGCCACTCGCGGGACAGGGGGCAACGAGCAGTACTTC; CDR3: CATRGTGGNEQYF
V: TRBV7-9; size: .; D: TRBD1; J: TRBJ1-5; length: 15; DNA: TGTGCCAGCAGCTTGGGACAGGGGGCCAATCAGCCCCAGCATTTT; CDR3: CASSLGQGANQPQHF
V: TRBV6-5; size: few; D: TRBD1; J: TRBJ1-5; length: 15; DNA: TGTGCCAGCAGTTACTCGGGACAGGGGTATCAGCCCCAGCATTTT; CDR3: CASSYSGQGYQPQHF
V: TRBV6-1; size: .; D: .; J: TRBJ1-2; length: 12; DNA: TGTGCCAGCCGACCGGGGGAGTATGGCTACACCTTC; CDR3: CASRPGEYGYTF
V: TRBV5-1; size: .; D: .; J: TRBJ2-2; length: 14; DNA: TGCGCCAGCAGCAAGGGGATGAACACCGGGGAGCTGTTTTTT; CDR3: CASSKGMNTGELFF
V: TRBV10-3; size: few; D: TRBD1; J: TRBJ2-7; length: 13; DNA: TGTGCCATCAGTCCGGGACAGGGGCACGAGCAGTACTTC; CDR3: CAISPGQGHEQYF
V: TRBV5-1; size: once; D: .; J: TRBJ1-1; length: 19; DNA: TGCGCCAGCAGCTCTAGACCCTGGACGGCGGGGAGCGGGAACACTGAAGCTTTCTTT; CDR3: CASSSRPWTAGSGNTEAFF
V: TRBV5-6; size: .; D: TRBD1; J: TRBJ2-7; length: 15; DNA: TGTGCCAGCACACCCGGACAGGCAGGGGGCTACGAGCAGTACTTC; CDR3: CASTPGQAGGYEQYF
V: TRBV7-8; size: .; D: .; J: TRBJ1-1; length: 16; DNA: TGTGCCAGCAGCCAGAGAGGCGACGGAATGAACACTGAAGCTTTCTTT; CDR3: CASSQRGDGMNTEAFF
V: TRBV10-3; size: few; D: TRBD1; J: TRBJ1-4; length: 13; DNA: TGTGCCATCAGTGACCGGGACAGGGGGGGACTGTTTTTT; CDR3: CAISDRDRGGLFF
V: TRBV6-5; size: .; D: .; J: TRBJ1-5; length: 13; DNA: TGTGCCAGCAGTCCCCATGAGGCTCAGCCCCAGCATTTT; CDR3: CASSPHEAQPQHF
V: TRBV27; size: .; D: .; J: TRBJ1-6; length: 14; DNA: TGTGCCAGCAGTCTCCTTGCGGGTAATTCACCCCTCCACTTT; CDR3: CASSLLAGNSPLHF
V: TRBV21-1; size: .; D: .; J: TRBJ2-7; length: 14; DNA: TGTGCCAGCAGCAAAGCGGCCCGTCGAAGCGAGCAGTACTTC; CDR3: CASSKAARRSEQYF
V: TRBV11-2; size: .; D: .; J: TRBJ1-1; length: 15; DNA: TGTGCCAGCAGCTTAGAGACTCACATGAACACTGAAGCTTTCTTT; CDR3: CASSLETHMNTEAFF
V: TRBV4-2; size: .; D: TRBD1; J: TRBJ1-3; length: 15; DNA: TGTGCCAGCAGCCTTCCGGGACAGGGGGGAAACACCATATATTTT; CDR3: CASSLPGQGGNTIYF
V: TRBV27; size: .; D: .; J: TRBJ2-7; length: 14; DNA: TGTGCCAGCAGTTTATCCATTGAGAGCTACGAGCAGTACTTC; CDR3: CASSLSIESYEQYF
V: TRBV28; size: few; D: .; J: TRBJ1-2; length: 14; DNA: TGTGCCAGCAGTCCCATGACAGGAGCGAAAGGCTACACCTTC; CDR3: CASSPMTGAKGYTF
V: TRBV5-6; size: .; D: .; J: TRBJ1-2; length: 15; DNA: TGTGCCAGCAGCCTAACGGCGGGCTATTCCTATGGCTACACCTTC; CDR3: CASSLTAGYSYGYTF
V: TRBV14; size: .; D: TRBD1; J: TRBJ2-3; length: 15; DNA: TGTGCCAGCAGCCACCCCGGGACAGGTTTAGATACGCAGTATTTT; CDR3: CASSHPGTGLDTQYF
V: TRBV7-9; size: .; D: TRBD1; J: TRBJ2-3; length: 16; DNA: TGTGCCAGCAGTGACCGACAGGGCACTAGCACAGATACGCAGTATTTT; CDR3: CASSDRQGTSTDTQYF
V: TRBV5-1; size: few; D: .; J: TRBJ2-7; length: 15; DNA: TGCGCCAGCAGCTTGGAAATGACAGCGACCTACGAGCAGTACTTC; CDR3: CASSLEMTATYEQYF
V: TRBV13; size: once; D: .; J: TRBJ1-5; length: 15; DNA: TGTGCCAGCAGCTTCGGGGGTAGGGGCAATCAGCCCCAGCATTTT; CDR3: CASSFGGRGNQPQHF